This T cell receptor beta chain came from a study of neoadjuvant nivolumab and ipilimumab in lung cancer. V lost 0 bases to trimming and J lost 5 bases, with 5 bases between them. Looked up from germline, CDR1 is ENHRY and CDR2 is SYGVKD. The CDR3 is 13 residues long. This clone appeared a single time. Using immunoSEQ multiplex PCR, the repertoire was profiled, and TCRdb retains in-frame clones only, with some absent. The data contain more than 25,000 clones, 82% of them seen just once; the ten biggest clones take up approximately 8.6%. The source is an adult with non-small cell lung cancer. The rearrangement joins TRBV10-3 to TRBJ2-1; no clear D. The starting material was tumor tissue, obtained after neoadjuvant nivolumab, alone or with ipilimumab, at or shortly before surgery. CDR3: CAISESTNNEQFF. The CDR3 bases are TGTGCCATCAGTGAGTCGACCAACAATGAGCAGTTCTTC.